This T cell receptor (beta chain) is drawn from a study of control samples from healthy donors and cancer patients. The germline gives CDR1 SGHNT, CDR2 YYREEE (reference sequence). V was pared by 4 bases and J by 6 bases, with 13 bases between. The CDR3 spans 14 residues. TCRdb keeps only in-frame clones here, not all; method: immunoSEQ multiplex PCR. The repertoire includes some 150,000 clones, about 94% of them detected once, and 5.5% to 6% sits in the top ten. This receptor was obtained from a man in his forties in good health. Sequenced sample: blood. The V call is TRBV5-4, the J call TRBJ1-4, with D tentatively TRBD1 (5 bases). The CDR3 DNA is TGTGCCAGCAGCCCGGGCGGGACGGATGAAAAACTGTTTTTT. Translating it yields CASSPGGTDEKLFF.